The present T cell receptor (beta chain) was sequenced within a study of blood T cell repertoires in COVID-19. The data were produced by immunoSEQ multiplex PCR, yet TCRdb's version contains in-frame clones alone and is incomplete. The sample carries fewer than 350,000 clones, 87% recorded once. A single count supports this clone. CDR3 length: 15 residues. The V gene's germline CDR1 is MNHEY and CDR2 SMNVEV (reference sequence). Trimming cost V 1 base and J 8 bases; bases outside gene matches: 0. The sequenced sample consisted of peripheral blood. The chain recombines TRBV27 with TRBJ2-1; 15 positions match TRBD2. The sequence came from a man aged 30 to 39 with COVID-19, enrolled during active disease. As DNA, the CDR3 is TGTGCCAGCAGTTTATGGACTAGCGGGAGGGATGAGCAGTTCTTC. The encoded protein is CASSLWTSGRDEQFF.